A selection of T cell receptor beta chains follows, all from one sample in a study of early T cells in non-severe SARS-CoV-2 infection. TCRdb redid the calling of the 5' RACE reads with MiXCR, one entry per CDR3 protein. The sample has some 29,000 distinct CDR3 sequences, 5.7% seen once. The sequenced sample consisted of whole blood. All receptors come from an adult who was a healthcare worker with PCR-confirmed SARS-CoV-2 infection or an uninfected control (not recorded which). The CDR3 runs from the conserved cysteine through the conserved F or W. A D gene is named only where the DNA matches it firmly. Part of the rows lack a size; the others show once, few, many or a class for expanded clones.

TRBV12-3/TRBV12-4	-	-	TRBJ1-5	CASSLFGHDQPQHF	TGTGCCAGCAGTTTGTTCGGTCATGACCAGCCCCAGCATTTT
TRBV7-8	once	TRBD2	TRBJ2-3	CASTPRLAPATDTQYF	TGTGCCAGCACACCGAGACTAGCACCTGCGACAGATACGCAGTATTTT
TRBV4-3	many	TRBD1	TRBJ2-1	CASSQDLGTGYNEQFF	TGCGCCAGCAGCCAAGATCTGGGGACAGGTTACAATGAGCAGTTCTTC
TRBV7-3	many	-	TRBJ2-5	CASSLMRTALETQYF	TGTGCCAGCAGCTTAATGAGGACAGCACTAGAGACCCAGTACTTC
TRBV12-3/TRBV12-4	many	TRBD1	TRBJ2-3	CASSKQGSTDTQYF	TGTGCCAGCAGTAAACAGGGGAGCACAGATACGCAGTATTTT
TRBV7-2	many	-	TRBJ2-5	CASSPYSPTLGTQYF	TGTGCCAGCAGCCCCTATTCCCCGACCCTAGGGACCCAGTACTTC
TRBV6-2/TRBV6-3	many	-	TRBJ2-1	CASSSDEYNEQFF	TGTGCCAGCAGTTCGGACGAATACAATGAGCAGTTCTTC
TRBV12-3/TRBV12-4	many	-	TRBJ2-1	CASSFWEGREQFF	TGTGCCAGCAGTTTCTGGGAAGGTAGGGAGCAGTTCTTC
TRBV2	few	TRBD1	TRBJ1-1	CASSTGVSTEAFF	TGTGCCAGCAGTACAGGGGTAAGCACTGAAGCTTTCTTT
TRBV5-5	many	-	TRBJ1-3	CASSLGRARLDF	TGTGCCAGCAGCTTGGGAAGGGCACGTCTGGATTTT
TRBV11-2	many	-	TRBJ2-1	CASSLYAGAYNEQFF	TGTGCCAGCAGCTTATACGCCGGGGCCTACAATGAGCAGTTCTTC
TRBV6-5	-	-	TRBJ2-5	CVSSPRGSDGETQYF	TGTGTCAGCAGTCCTCGAGGATCTGACGGGGAGACCCAGTACTTC
TRBV5-1	few	TRBD2	TRBJ2-3	CASSSRTSRSTDTQYF	TGCGCCAGCAGCTCCCGGACTAGCAGAAGCACAGATACGCAGTATTTT